This entry features one T cell receptor (beta chain) sequence. By how much of the sample it makes up, this clone is medium-sized (0.01 to 0.1%). Its antigen is unknown. One base away there is no much larger clone; base qualities are not given. The library was made by the immunoSEQ multiplex PCR assay. The hsTCRB Kit was used according to the manufacturer's protocol to amplify rearranged TCR beta chain sequences. Sequencing of TCRB libraries was carried out on an Illumina MiSeq. As for how the authors treated the data: The proprietary platform of the kit vendor was used for demultiplexing, trimming and gene mapping. TCRdb provides this immuneACCESS table in a form limited to in-frame rearrangements. Some clones are lacking; in checked studies, under half of them reflect an unresolved V gene, and why the rest are absent is not known. The V and J calls and clone size are taken from that table; D and trimming were inferred from the DNA. A total of roughly 26,000 clones appear in this sample, approximately 82% of them only once. The ten largest make up roughly 30% of the sample.

The data were obtained in a study of a mutant IDH1 vaccine in newly diagnosed glioma (TCRdb year 2021). Some background on the complete study: Vaccination began 4-6 weeks after radiotherapy alone, or alongside temozolomide cycles in the chemotherapy-containing groups. Of the 25 to 40 patients who were treated, about 62% were male and 37.5% were female, and the mean age was approximately 40 years. Prior to enrollment, patients had been given standard therapy consisting of radiotherapy alone, temozolomide alone, or radiochemotherapy with temozolomide, with the combination given to most patients. The week-35 safety follow-up took place at visit V12, and the week-47 end of study took place at visit V13. Peripheral blood was drawn at six visits: V03 (baseline), V05, V07, V10, V12 and V13. For exploratory analyses, longitudinal TCRB deep sequencing was carried out in roughly 23 treated patients wherever samples were available. General study outcomes and caveats: Vaccine-induced immune responses across multiple MHC alleles were detected in about 93% of patients. Pseudoprogression seemed to be unrelated to changes in the top peripheral T cell clonotypes found by TCRB sequencing. Selection of PBMC samples for TCRB deep sequencing was based on availability. The authors stated that sample limitations prevented analyses of patient blood samples from being reproduced.

Sample time point, as interpreted from the label and publication: week 35, safety follow-up. Every vaccine dose consisted of 300 ug of a 20-mer mutant IDH1 peptide in Montanide, administered subcutaneously together with topical imiquimod. Patients received eight vaccinations in weeks 1, 3, 5, 7, 11, 15, 19 and 23, corresponding to visits V03 through V10. Newly diagnosed WHO grade 3 or 4 IDH1-mutant astrocytomas showing loss of nuclear ATRX were present in the donors. The samples were drawn from NOA16, a multicentre, single-arm, open-label phase I trial in Germany that tested a mutant IDH1 peptide vaccine in humans for the first time. The DNeasy Blood and Tissue Kit was used to extract genomic DNA from EDTA blood for TCRB sequencing. CDR1 and CDR2 (SNHLY, FYNNEI) derive from the germline V gene. The CDR3 starts with the cysteine, ends with the phenylalanine, and has 17 residues. The sequence is cut down to CDR3 DNA, 51 bases in frame from base 1. Trimming costs V 0 bases and J 2 bases, and their ends lie 15 bases apart.

This material consisted of PBMCs, taken from a glioma patient whose treatment included an IDH1 peptide vaccine. The clonotype originates from a man between 25 and 39 years old with glioma. The receptor chain draws on TRBV2 and TRBJ2-3, with the D gene not confidently named. Here the CDR3 is given as CASSEALLQVSTDTQYF. The sequenced DNA: TGTGCCAGCAGTGAAGCGCTTCTTCAGGTTTCCACAGATACGCAGTATTTT.